This TCR beta chain was recovered during a study of spatial heterogeneity in lung cancer. In the study overall: There were consistently more beta-chain sequences detected than alpha-chain sequences. Across the raw uncorrected reads, a unique TCR and UMI combination was observed, on average, more than ten times. Findings of the study overall: Counts of expanded intratumoral alpha and beta TCRs tracked tumor mutation counts.

TCRdb itself ran the 5' RACE reads through MiXCR, one entry per CDR3 protein. The sample has 2,400 or so distinct CDR3 sequences, 15% seen once. The time point is: sample taken at primary tumor resection. Just over 70 TRACERx patients with early, untreated non-small cell lung cancer donated samples. Whole RNA was taken from tumor, nontumor lung or frozen PBMC; it was then sequenced unsorted. This clonotype is termed large (0.1 to 1%). What it recognizes is unknown. There are 14 residues in the CDR3. Trimming took 0 bases from V and 5 from J, leaving 14 bases between them. CDR1 and CDR2 from the germline V gene are DFQATT and SNEGSKA (reference sequence).

The sequencing here drew on lung tumor tissue, taken at surgery. J is TRBJ2-7 and V is TRBV20-1; D may correspond to TRBD1 or TRBD2 (6 bases each). The TCR comes from a female donor with early-stage non-small cell lung cancer. For the CDR3, the DNA is TGCAGTGCTAGAGATGAAGGGGGGCTACACGAGCAGTACTTC. It encodes CSARDEGGLHEQYF.